Included here is one TCR beta chain sequence, with context. CDR1 SGHVS and CDR2 FQNEAQ come from the germline V gene. CDR3 size: 16 residues. V lost 3 bases and J lost 8, with 22 bases in between. Every immunoSEQ plate was one replicate of a subset's evenly spread DNA. Sequenced by immunoSEQ multiplex PCR; TCRdb stores in-frame clones only, minus some. The sample yields around 440,000 clones, about 74% seen once. The data are from a study of shared clonotypes between healthy human individuals. Sequencing input: PBMCs. The source of this sequence is a woman aged 35 to 49 in good health. Some clones in this sample may be carry-over from other donors' samples. This sequence joins TRBV7-8 and TRBJ1-2; tentatively, D is TRBD1 (6 bases). Here the CDR3 DNA reads TGTGCCAGCAGCTTCTCGAGGGGGATACAGATGAAGGGCTACACCTTC. Its protein is CASSFSRGIQMKGYTF.